This entry describes one TCR beta chain. MiXCR was run by TCRdb on the RT-PCR reads, yielding one entry per CDR3 protein. In the table there are 500,000 to 700,000 distinct CDR3 sequences, around 25% of which are singletons. This specimen belongs to a study of response to subunit inactivated influenza vaccine. The V gene's germline CDR1 is SGDLS and CDR2 YYNGEE. V was cut by 0 bases and J by 5 bases, with 11 bases left in between. The CDR3 is 14 amino acids. These sequences were also reported in another study, on T cells expressing NK-cell markers. From that report: The authors made TCR beta cDNA libraries by 5'RACE template switching. This switching added a universal primer site and UMIs. Sorted CD3+CD56+NKG2C+, CD3+CD56+NKG2C- and CD3+CD56-NKG2C+ T-cell subsets were beta-chain profiled. Most of the eight sequenced donors were HCMV-seropositive; one was seronegative. In about six donors, dominant CD3+CD56+NKG2C+ clones formed about 1.0-7.0% of CD8+ cells. In several donors, dominant clonotypes made up 28.3-60.1% of CD3+CD56-NKG2C+ cells.

The clonotype comes from a man aged 45-65 years who received an inactivated influenza vaccine. The sample was CD4+ T cells sorted from PBMCs, taken about 12 days after vaccination. The chain carries TRBV9 and TRBJ1-1, with D tentatively TRBD1 (6 bases). The CDR3 reads CASSVVAGETEAFF. The CDR3 nucleotides read TGTGCCAGCAGCGTAGTGGCAGGGGAAACTGAAGCTTTCTTT.